This T cell receptor beta chain stems from a study of blood T cell repertoires in COVID-19. Here immunoSEQ multiplex PCR was the method, and the copy in TCRdb shows in-frame clones only, minus some. This sample yields 150,000 to 200,000 clones, of which 84% are seen a single time; 9.5% to 15% belongs to the top ten. Participant age was roughly 18 to 100 years, and participants resided in roughly 25 US areas. In assigning cohorts, the study relied on participant-reported clinical history. Recovered status in Cohort 3 required two negative PCRs, clearance, or symptom resolution. CDR1 is LGHNA and CDR2 is YSLEER in the germline V gene. This CDR3 contains 13 residues. V gave up 0 bases and J gave up 2 bases, with 5 bases separating them.

This TCR was recovered from a man over 45 who had recovered from COVID-19. The sample taken for sequencing was PBMCs or T cells enriched from blood (not recorded which). V usage is TRBV4-3 and J usage is TRBJ2-7; D may be TRBD1 (5 bases). The CDR3 loop reads CASSQDRAYEQYF. CDR3 DNA sequence: TGCGCCAGCAGCCAAGACAGGGCCTACGAGCAGTACTTC.